This T cell receptor (beta chain) derives from a study of T-cell reconstitution after alpha-beta-depleted transplantation in children. Unique molecular identifiers were incorporated into the prepared TCRbeta library. TCRdb re-analysed the PCR reads in MiXCR, keeping a single row per CDR3 protein. The data hold roughly 500,000 distinct CDR3 sequences, with around a third observed a single time. A few counts support this clonotype. Germline CDR1 is SGHKS and CDR2 is YYEKEE (reference sequence). V dropped 4 bases and J dropped 2 bases, with 10 bases sitting between them. The CDR3 is 14 residues long. Material: PBMCs from the stem cell graft donor, obtained from the stem cell graft. The chain is built from TRBV5-5 and TRBJ1-3; D gene unclear. This clonotype was sampled from a human donor who donated a stem cell graft to a child with aplastic anemia. The CDR3 region is CASSAAGTGNTIYF. The CDR3 DNA sequence: TGTGCCAGCAGCGCCGCGGGGACTGGAAACACCATATATTTT.